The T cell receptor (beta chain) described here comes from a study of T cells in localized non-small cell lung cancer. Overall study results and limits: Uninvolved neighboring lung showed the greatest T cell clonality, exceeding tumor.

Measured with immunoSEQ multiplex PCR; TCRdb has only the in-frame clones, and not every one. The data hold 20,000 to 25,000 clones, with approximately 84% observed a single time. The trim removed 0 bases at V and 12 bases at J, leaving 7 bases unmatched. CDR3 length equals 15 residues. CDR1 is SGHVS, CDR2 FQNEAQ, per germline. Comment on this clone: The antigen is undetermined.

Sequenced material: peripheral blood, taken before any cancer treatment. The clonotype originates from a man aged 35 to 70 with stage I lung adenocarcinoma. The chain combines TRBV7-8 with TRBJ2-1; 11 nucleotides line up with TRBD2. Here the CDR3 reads CASSLARTSGSGQFF. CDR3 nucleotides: TGTGCCAGCAGCTTAGCAAGGACTAGCGGGTCCGGGCAGTTCTTC.